This T cell receptor beta chain was profiled in a study of memory CD4+ T cells and cytomegalovirus serostatus. Study at large: Healthy Belgian adult donors included under ten CMV-positive and 20 to 30 CMV-negative people.

The sort gate was single viable CD3+CD4+CD8-CD45RO+ cells for memory CD4+ T cells. CMV serostatus came from serum IgG against pp150, pp28, p38, p52. Trimming pared 5 bases from V and 2 bases from J, leaving 10 bases between. Germline loops: CDR1 SGHAT, CDR2 FQNNGV. The length of the CDR3 is 13 residues. Findings and caveats of the study: About two fifths of the roughly 150 known CMV-associated TCRbeta sequences appeared in CD4+ memory.

The data were produced by immunoSEQ multiplex PCR, yet TCRdb's version contains in-frame clones alone and is incomplete. The table records over 75,000 clones, 75% to 85% of them present only once. To note about this clone: Its antigen is currently unknown.

This chain connects TRBV11-2 to TRBJ2-7; the D is unclear. Sequencing used memory CD4+ T cells from blood. The receptor's source is an adult in good health and CMV-seropositive. In DNA, the CDR3 is TGTGCCAGCAGCCCTTACGACCCCTACGAGCAGTACTTC. Translated: CASSPYDPYEQYF.